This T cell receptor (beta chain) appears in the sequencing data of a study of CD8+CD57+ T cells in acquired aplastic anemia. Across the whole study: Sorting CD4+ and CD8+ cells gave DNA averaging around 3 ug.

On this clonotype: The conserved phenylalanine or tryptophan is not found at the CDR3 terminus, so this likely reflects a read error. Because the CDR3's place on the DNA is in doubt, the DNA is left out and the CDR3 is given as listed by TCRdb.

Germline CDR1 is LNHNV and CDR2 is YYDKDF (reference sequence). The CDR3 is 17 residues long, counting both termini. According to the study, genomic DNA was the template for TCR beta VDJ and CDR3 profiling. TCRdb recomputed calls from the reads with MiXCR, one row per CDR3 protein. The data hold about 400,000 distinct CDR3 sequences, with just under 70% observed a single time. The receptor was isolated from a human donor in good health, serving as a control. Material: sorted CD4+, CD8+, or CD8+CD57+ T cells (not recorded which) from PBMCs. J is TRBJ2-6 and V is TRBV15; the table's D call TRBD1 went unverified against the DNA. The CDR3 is CATSEDREFSGANVLSL.